The clone carrying this T cell receptor beta chain appeared a single time. The CDR3 is 14 amino acids. Germline V CDR1 and CDR2: SNHLY, FYNNEI. These data originate in a study of blood T cells in healthy people across ages. Primers used in a second PCR of about 6 to 11 cycles were a sample-barcoded 5' primer and a J-beta primer mix. TCRdb analysed the 5' RACE reads with MiXCR anew, one entry per CDR3 protein. The sample gives about 640,000 distinct CDR3 sequences, roughly three fifths of which show up once; over 30% is in the top ten. This clonotype originated in a man aged 60 to 69 in good health. The V gene is TRBV2, the J gene TRBJ2-7, with 12 bases that match TRBD2. The J call may be incorrect, as the DNA end agrees better with TRBJ2-5. Source material: blood. CDR3 bases: TGTGCCAGCCCTCTAGCGGGGGGGCCTAAGACCCAGTACTTC. This gives the protein CASPLAGGPKTQYF.